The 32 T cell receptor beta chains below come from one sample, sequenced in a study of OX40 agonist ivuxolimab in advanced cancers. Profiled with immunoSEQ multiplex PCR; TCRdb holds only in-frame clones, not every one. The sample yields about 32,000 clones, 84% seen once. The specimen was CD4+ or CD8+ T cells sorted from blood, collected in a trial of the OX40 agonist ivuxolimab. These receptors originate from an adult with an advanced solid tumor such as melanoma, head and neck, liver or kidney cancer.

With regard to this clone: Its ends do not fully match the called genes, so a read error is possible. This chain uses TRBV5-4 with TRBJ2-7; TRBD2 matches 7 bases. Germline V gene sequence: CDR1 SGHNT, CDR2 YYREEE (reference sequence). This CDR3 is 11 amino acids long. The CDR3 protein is CASSQAKGLLF. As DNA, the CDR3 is TGTGCCAGCAGCCAGGCGAAGGGACTATTATTC.

The CDR3 bases are TGTGCCAGCAGCTTAGGGTACGAGACCCAGTACTTC. It yields the protein CASSLGYETQYF. This chain uses TRBV11-2 with TRBJ2-5; the D is unclear. V lost 1 base and J 5 bases, leaving 5 bases between the germline ends. The CDR3 extends over 12 amino acids. Germline values: CDR1 SGHAT, CDR2 FQNNGV. The whole variable domain, filled in from reference TRBV11-2 and TRBJ2-5, reads EAGVAQSPRYKIIEKRQSVAFWCNPISGHATLYWYQQILGQGPKLLIQFQNNGVVDDSQLPKDRFSAERLKGVDSTLKIQPAKLEDSAVYLCASSLGYETQYFGPGTRLLVL.

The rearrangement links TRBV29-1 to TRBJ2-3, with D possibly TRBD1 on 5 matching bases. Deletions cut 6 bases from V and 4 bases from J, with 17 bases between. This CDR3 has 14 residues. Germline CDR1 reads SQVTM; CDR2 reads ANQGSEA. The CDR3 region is CSVHSYRSPDTQYF. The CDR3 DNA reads TGCAGCGTCCATAGCTACAGGTCCCCAGATACGCAGTATTTT.

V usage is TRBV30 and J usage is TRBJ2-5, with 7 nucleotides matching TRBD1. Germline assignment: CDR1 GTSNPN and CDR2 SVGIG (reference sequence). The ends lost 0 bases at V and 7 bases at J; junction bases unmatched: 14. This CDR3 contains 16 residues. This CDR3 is CAWSVRITGDPGTQYF. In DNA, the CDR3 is TGTGCCTGGAGTGTACGAATAACAGGGGACCCCGGGACCCAGTACTTC. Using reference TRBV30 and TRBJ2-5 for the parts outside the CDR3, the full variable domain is SQTIHQWPATLVQPVGSPLSLECTVEGTSNPNLYWYRQAAGRGLQLLFYSVGIGQISSEVPQNLSASRPQDRQFILSSKKLLLSDSGFYLCAWSVRITGDPGTQYFGPGTRLLVL.

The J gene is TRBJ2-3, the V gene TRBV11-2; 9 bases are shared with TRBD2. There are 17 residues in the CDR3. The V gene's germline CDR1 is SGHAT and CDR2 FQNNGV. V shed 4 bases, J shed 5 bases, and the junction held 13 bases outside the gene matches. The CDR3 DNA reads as TGTGCCAGCAGCTCCTTCGAACGCGGGAGGGTGATAGATACGCAGTATTTT. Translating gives CASSSFERGRVIDTQYF.

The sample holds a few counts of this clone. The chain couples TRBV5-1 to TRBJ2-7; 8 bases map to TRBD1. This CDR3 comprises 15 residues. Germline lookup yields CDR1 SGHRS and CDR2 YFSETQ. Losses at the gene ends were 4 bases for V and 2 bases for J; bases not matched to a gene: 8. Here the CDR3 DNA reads TGCGCCAGCAGCCCGGGACAGGTGCAACCCTACGAGCAGTACTTC. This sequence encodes CASSPGQVQPYEQYF.

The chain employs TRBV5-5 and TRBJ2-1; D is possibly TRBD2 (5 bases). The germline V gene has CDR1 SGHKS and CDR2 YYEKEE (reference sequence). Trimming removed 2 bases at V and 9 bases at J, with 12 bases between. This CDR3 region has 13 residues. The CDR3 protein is CASSFTLRGEQFF. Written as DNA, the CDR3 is TGTGCCAGCAGCTTCACCCTCCGGGGTGAGCAGTTCTTC.

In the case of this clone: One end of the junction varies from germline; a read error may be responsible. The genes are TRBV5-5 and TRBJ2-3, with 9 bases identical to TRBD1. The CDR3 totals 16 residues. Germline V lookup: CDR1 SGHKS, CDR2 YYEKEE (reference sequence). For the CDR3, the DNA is TGTGCCAGCGGCTTGGGACAGGGTGGAATGACAGATACGCAGTATTTT. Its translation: CASGLGQGGMTDTQYF.

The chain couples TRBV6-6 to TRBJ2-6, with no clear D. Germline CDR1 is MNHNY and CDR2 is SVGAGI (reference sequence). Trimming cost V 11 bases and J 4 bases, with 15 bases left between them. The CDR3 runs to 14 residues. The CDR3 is CAGSEGWGANVLTF. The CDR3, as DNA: TGTGCCGGCTCTGAAGGGTGGGGGGCCAACGTCCTGACTTTC.

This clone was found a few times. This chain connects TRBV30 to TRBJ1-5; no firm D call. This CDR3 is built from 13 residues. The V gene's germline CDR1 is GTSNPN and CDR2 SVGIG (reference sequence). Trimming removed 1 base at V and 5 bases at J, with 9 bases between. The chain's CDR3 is CAWSEAGYQPQHF. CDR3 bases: TGTGCCTGGAGTGAGGCAGGCTATCAGCCCCAGCATTTT.

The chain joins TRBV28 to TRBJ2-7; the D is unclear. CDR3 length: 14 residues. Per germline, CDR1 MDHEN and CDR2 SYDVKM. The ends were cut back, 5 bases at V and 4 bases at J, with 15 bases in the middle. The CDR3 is CASSRPRLDYEQYF. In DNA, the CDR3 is TGTGCCAGCAGTCGACCTAGACTGGATTACGAGCAGTACTTC.

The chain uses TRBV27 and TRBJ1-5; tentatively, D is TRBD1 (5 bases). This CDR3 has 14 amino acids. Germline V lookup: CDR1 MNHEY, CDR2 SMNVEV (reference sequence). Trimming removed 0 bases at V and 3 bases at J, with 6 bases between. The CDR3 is CASSLSGVNQPQHF. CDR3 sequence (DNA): TGTGCCAGCAGTTTATCAGGGGTCAATCAGCCCCAGCATTTT.

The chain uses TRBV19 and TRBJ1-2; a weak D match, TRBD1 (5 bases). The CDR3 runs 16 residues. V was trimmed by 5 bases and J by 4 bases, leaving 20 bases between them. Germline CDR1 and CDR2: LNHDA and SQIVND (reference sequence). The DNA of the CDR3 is TGTGCCAGTAGTGGCACTGCGCAGGGAGGCCTCTATGGCTACACCTTC. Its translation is CASSGTAQGGLYGYTF.

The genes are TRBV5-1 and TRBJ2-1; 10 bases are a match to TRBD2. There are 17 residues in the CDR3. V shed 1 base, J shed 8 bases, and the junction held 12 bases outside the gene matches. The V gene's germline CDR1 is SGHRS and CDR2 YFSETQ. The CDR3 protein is CASSLRASGRLGDEQFF. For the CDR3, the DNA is TGCGCCAGCAGCTTGAGGGCTAGCGGGAGACTAGGAGATGAGCAGTTCTTC.

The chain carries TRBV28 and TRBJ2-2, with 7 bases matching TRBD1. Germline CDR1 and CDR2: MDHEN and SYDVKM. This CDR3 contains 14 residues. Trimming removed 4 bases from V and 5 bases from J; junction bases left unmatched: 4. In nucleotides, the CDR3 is TGTGCCAGCAGTTGGGGCAGGGGGACCGGGGAGCTGTTTTTT. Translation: CASSWGRGTGELFF.

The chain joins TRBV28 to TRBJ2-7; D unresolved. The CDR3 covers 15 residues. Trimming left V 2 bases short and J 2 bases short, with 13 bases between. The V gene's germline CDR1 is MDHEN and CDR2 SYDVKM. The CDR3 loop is CASSLLSVQPYEQYF. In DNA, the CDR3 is TGTGCCAGCAGTTTACTCAGCGTTCAGCCCTACGAGCAGTACTTC. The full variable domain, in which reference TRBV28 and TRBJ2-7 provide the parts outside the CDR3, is DVKVTQSSRYLVKRTGEKVFLECVQDMDHENMFWYRQDPGLGLRLIYFSYDVKMKEKGDIPEGYSVSREKKERFSLILESASTNQTSMYLCASSLLSVQPYEQYFGPGTRLTVT.

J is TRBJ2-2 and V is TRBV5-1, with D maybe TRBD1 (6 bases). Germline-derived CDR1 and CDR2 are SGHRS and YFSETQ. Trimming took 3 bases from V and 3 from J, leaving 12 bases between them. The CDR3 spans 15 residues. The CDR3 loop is CASSSYREHTGELFF. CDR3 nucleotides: TGCGCCAGCAGCTCTTACAGGGAACACACCGGGGAGCTGTTTTTT.

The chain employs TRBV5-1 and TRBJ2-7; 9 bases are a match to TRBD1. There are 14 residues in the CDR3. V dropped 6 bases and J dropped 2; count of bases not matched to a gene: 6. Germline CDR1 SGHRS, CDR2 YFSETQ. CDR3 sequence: CASNSGTGPYEQYF. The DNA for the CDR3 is TGCGCCAGCAACTCCGGGACAGGGCCCTACGAGCAGTACTTC.

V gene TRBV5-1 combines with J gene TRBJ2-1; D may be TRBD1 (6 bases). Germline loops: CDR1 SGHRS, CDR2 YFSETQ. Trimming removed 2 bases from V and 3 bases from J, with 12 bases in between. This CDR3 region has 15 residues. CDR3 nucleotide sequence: TGCGCCAGCAGCTTAGGGGACACCGGCTACAATGAGCAGTTCTTC. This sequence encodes CASSLGDTGYNEQFF.

CDR3 loop: CASSVEPGGLFF. CDR3 in DNA: TGTGCCAGCAGCGTAGAGCCGGGGGGGCTTTTCTTC. The genes are TRBV9 and TRBJ2-1, with 8 bases fitting TRBD2. CDR3 length: 12 residues. CDR1 SGDLS and CDR2 YYNGEE come from the germline V gene. V lost 0 bases to trimming and J lost 16 bases; unmatched junction nucleotides: 6.

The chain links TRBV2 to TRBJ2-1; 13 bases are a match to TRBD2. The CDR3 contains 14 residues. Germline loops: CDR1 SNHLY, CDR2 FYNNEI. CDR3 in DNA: TGTGCAAGCTGGACTAGCGGGGGTATGGATGAGCAGTTCTTC. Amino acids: CASWTSGGMDEQFF.

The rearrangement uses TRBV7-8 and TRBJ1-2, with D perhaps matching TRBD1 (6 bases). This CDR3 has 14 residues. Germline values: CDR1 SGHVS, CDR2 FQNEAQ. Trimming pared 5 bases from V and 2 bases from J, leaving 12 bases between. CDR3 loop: CASSVRDMNYGYTF. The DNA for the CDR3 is TGTGCCAGCAGCGTCCGGGACATGAACTATGGCTACACCTTC.

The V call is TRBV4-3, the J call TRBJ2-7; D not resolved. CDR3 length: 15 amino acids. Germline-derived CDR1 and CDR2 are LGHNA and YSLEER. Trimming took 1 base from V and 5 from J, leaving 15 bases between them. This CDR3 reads CASSQGRVGRDEQYF. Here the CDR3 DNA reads TGCGCCAGCAGCCAAGGACGGGTTGGACGGGACGAGCAGTACTTC.

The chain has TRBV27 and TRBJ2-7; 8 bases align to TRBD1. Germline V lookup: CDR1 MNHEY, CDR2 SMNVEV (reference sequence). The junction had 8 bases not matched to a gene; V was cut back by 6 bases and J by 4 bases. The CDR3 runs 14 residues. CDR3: CASSSGTGGYEQYF. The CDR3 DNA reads TGTGCCAGCAGCTCCGGGACAGGCGGTTACGAGCAGTACTTC.

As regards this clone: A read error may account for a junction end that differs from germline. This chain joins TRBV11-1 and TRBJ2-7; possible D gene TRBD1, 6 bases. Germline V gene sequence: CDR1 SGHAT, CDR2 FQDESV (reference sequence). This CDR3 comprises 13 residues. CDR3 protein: CASSLQGIYEQCF. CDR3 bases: TGTGCCAGCAGCTTACAGGGGATCTACGAGCAGTGCTTC. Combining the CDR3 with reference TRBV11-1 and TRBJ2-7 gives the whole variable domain EAEVAQSPRYKITEKSQAVAFWCDPISGHATLYWYRQILGQGPELLVQFQDESVVDDSQLPKDRFSAERLKGVDSTLKIQPAELGDSAMYLCASSLQGIYEQCFGPGTRLTVT.

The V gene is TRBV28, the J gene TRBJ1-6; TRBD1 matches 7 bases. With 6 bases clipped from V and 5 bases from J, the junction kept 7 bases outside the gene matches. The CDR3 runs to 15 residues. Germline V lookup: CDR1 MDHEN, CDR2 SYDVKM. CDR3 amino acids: CASSPPGQNNSPLHF. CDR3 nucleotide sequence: TGTGCCAGCAGCCCACCGGGACAGAATAATTCACCCCTCCACTTT. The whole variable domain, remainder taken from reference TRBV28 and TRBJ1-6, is DVKVTQSSRYLVKRTGEKVFLECVQDMDHENMFWYRQDPGLGLRLIYFSYDVKMKEKGDIPEGYSVSREKKERFSLILESASTNQTSMYLCASSPPGQNNSPLHFGNGTRLTVT.

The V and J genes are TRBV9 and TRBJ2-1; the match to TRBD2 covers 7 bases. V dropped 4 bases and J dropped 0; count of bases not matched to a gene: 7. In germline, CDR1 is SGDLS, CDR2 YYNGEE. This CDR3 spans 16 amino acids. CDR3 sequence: CASSPGGSSSYNEQFF. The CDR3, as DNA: TGTGCCAGCAGCCCCGGGGGGTCGAGCTCCTACAATGAGCAGTTCTTC.

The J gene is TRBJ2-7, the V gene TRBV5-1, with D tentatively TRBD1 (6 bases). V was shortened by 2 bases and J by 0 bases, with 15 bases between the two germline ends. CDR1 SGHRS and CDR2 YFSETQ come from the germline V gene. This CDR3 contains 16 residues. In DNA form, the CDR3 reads TGCGCCAGCAGCTTTCCTCAGACAGGTCCCTCCTACGAGCAGTACTTC. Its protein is CASSFPQTGPSYEQYF.

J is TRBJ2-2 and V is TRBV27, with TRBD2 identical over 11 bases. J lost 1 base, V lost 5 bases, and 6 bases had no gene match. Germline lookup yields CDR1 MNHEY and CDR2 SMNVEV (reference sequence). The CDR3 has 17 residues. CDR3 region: CASSGLAGGLNTGELFF. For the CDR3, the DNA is TGTGCCAGCAGTGGGCTAGCGGGAGGTTTGAACACCGGGGAGCTGTTTTTT.

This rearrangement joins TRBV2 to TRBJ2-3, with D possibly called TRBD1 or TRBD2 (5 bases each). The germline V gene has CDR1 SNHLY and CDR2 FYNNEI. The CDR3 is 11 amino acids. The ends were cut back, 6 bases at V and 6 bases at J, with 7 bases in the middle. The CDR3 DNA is TGTGCCAGCAGGGGGACCGATACGCAGTATTTT. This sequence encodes CASRGTDTQYF.

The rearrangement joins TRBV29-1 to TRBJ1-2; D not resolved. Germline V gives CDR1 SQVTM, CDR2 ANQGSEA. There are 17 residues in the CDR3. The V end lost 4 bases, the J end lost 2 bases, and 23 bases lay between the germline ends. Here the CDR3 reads CSVVGPLGKPRNYGYTF. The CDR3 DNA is TGCAGCGTTGTTGGTCCCCTGGGGAAACCCCGCAACTATGGCTACACCTTC.

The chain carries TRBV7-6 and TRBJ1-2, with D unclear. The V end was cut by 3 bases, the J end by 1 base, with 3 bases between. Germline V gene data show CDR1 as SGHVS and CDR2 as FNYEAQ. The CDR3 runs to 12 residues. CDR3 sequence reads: CASSFSNYGYTF. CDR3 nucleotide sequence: TGTGCCAGCAGCTTCAGTAACTATGGCTACACCTTC.